Sequencing of this T cell receptor (beta chain) was carried out in a study of T-cell reconstitution after alpha-beta-depleted transplantation in children. Unique molecular identifiers featured in how the TCRbeta library was prepared. TCRdb redid the calling of the PCR reads with MiXCR, one entry per CDR3 protein. Of around 400,000 distinct CDR3 sequences in the sample, about a fifth are singletons; the top ten hold around 4%. The germline V gene has CDR1 MNHNS and CDR2 SASEGT. V lost 1 base to trimming and J lost 6 bases; unmatched junction nucleotides: 2. The CDR3 length is 13 residues. The V call is TRBV6-1, the J call TRBJ1-2; TRBD1 matches 7 bases. The receptor comes from a human donor who donated a stem cell graft to a child with acute myeloid leukemia. Specimen: PBMCs from the stem cell graft donor, collected from the stem cell graft. The CDR3 DNA is TGTGCCAGCAGTGAAGACGACAGGGATGGCTACACCTTC. Translation: CASSEDDRDGYTF.